The 2 T cell receptor beta chains presented below share a single source sample, sequenced in a study of T-cell memory formation after mild COVID-19. TCRdb re-derived calls from the 5' RACE reads in MiXCR, one entry per CDR3 protein. This repertoire shows more than 300,000 distinct CDR3 sequences, around a fifth found once; its top ten account for over 20%. Sequences were obtained from PBMCs or a T cell subset sorted from them (not recorded which). These receptors were collected from a man aged 18 to 30 who had mild COVID-19 (a few samples of this study predate the infection). Cell type and time point are not known.

A few counts support this clonotype. This chain uses TRBV14 with TRBJ2-2; TRBD2 might be the D (6 bases). From germline, CDR1 is SGHDN and CDR2 FVKESK. CDR3 length equals 17 residues. Trimming stripped 4 bases from V and 1 base from J, with 16 bases between. CDR3 nucleotides: TGTGCCAGCAGCCCCAGCTCACGGGGAGGGAACACCGGGGAGCTGTTTTTT. The encoded protein is CASSPSSRGGNTGELFF. The whole variable domain, filled in from reference TRBV14 and TRBJ2-2, reads EAGVTQFPSHSVIEKGQTVTLRCDPISGHDNLYWYRRVMGKEIKFLLHFVKESKQDESGMPNNRFLAERTGGTYSTLKVQPAELEDSGVYFCASSPSSRGGNTGELFFGEGSRLTVL.

This clonotype was found a few times. A read error may explain this, as a much larger clone is one base away. The CDR3 coding sequence is TGTGCCAGCAGCTTAGAGGAGAACACTGAAGCTTTCTTT. Amino acids: CASSLEENTEAFF. V is TRBV11-3 and J is TRBJ1-1; no clear D gene. V dropped 0 bases and J dropped 1 base, with 3 bases sitting between them. CDR3 size: 13 residues. CDR1 is SGHNT, CDR2 YENEEA, per germline.